Here is one T cell receptor beta chain with its context. The sample comes from a study of shared T cell receptors in the human thymus. Using immunoSEQ multiplex PCR, the repertoire was profiled, and TCRdb retains in-frame clones only, with some absent. The data show around 730,000 clones, with 70% to 90% seen just once and 0.0095% to 0.013% held by the top ten. The sample also formed part of further work on human thymus T cells.

This TCR came from a girl under three years old with a congenital heart defect. Sequenced sample: thymocytes.

CDR3 sequence reads: CASSIGSQAGELFF. The CDR3 coding sequence is TGTGCCAGTAGTATAGGCAGTCAGGCCGGGGAGCTGTTTTTT. The V gene is TRBV19, the J gene TRBJ2-2; no definite D call. The CDR3 has 14 amino acids. The ends were cut back, 1 base at V and 6 bases at J, with 9 bases in the middle. Germline CDR1 and CDR2: LNHDA and SQIVND (reference sequence). Looking up the rest from reference TRBV19 and TRBJ2-2 gives the full variable domain: DGGITQSPKYLFRKEGQNVTLSCEQNLNHDAMYWYRQDPGQGLRLIYYSQIVNDFQKGDIAEGYSVSREKKESFPLTVTSAQKNPTAFYLCASSIGSQAGELFFGEGSRLTVL.